Following are 26 T cell receptor beta chains from one sample sequenced in a study of human T cells and chemical hapten exposure. The time point here: pre-sensitization, week 0. Regarding treatment: therapeutic diphenylcyclopropenone sensitization with weekly scalp DPC. TCRdb fed the RACE reads into MiXCR, producing one record per CDR3 protein. The sample shows under 200,000 distinct CDR3 sequences, more than 25% of them seen only once. The input for sequencing was whole blood, taken in connection with sensitization to the hapten diphenylcyclopropenone (DPC). The receptor set was obtained from a woman between 25 and 40 years old with alopecia areata. Some clones in this sample may be carry-over from other donors' samples.

J is TRBJ1-5 and V is TRBV27; perhaps TRBD1 as D (6 bases). The CDR3 covers 14 residues. In germline, CDR1 is MNHEY, CDR2 SMNVEV (reference sequence). Deletions cut 4 bases from V and 5 bases from J, with 12 bases between. CDR3 protein: CASSSGGPDQPQHF. The CDR3 DNA sequence: TGTGCCAGCAGTTCGGGGGGCCCGGATCAGCCCCAGCATTTT.

There are a few counts of this clonotype. The chain carries TRBV28 and TRBJ2-6; unclear D gene. V dropped 6 bases and J dropped 0 bases, with 12 bases sitting between them. This CDR3 has 16 amino acids. Germline CDR1 MDHEN, CDR2 SYDVKM. The DNA for the CDR3 is TGTGCCAGCAGCCCTCCCATGGACTCTGGGGCCAACGTCCTGACTTTC. Its protein product is CASSPPMDSGANVLTF.

This chain links TRBV29-1 with TRBJ2-3, with TRBD2 identical over 7 bases. The germline V gene has CDR1 SQVTM and CDR2 ANQGSEA. Unmatched junction bases numbered 3, after V lost 0 bases and J lost 0 bases. The CDR3 totals 15 residues. The CDR3 reads CSVEELATSTDTQYF. CDR3 nucleotides: TGCAGCGTTGAAGAACTAGCGACGAGCACAGATACGCAGTATTTT.

The chain has TRBV28 and TRBJ1-5; TRBD1 agrees at 7 bases. This CDR3 comprises 16 residues. The V gene's germline CDR1 is MDHEN and CDR2 SYDVKM. The trim removed 2 bases at V and 6 bases at J, leaving 10 bases unmatched. Here the CDR3 reads CASSLGGTALGQPQHF. Written as DNA, the CDR3 is TGTGCCAGCAGTTTAGGCGGGACAGCGCTAGGTCAGCCCCAGCATTTT.

The chain has TRBV15 and TRBJ2-3; D remains unclear. The CDR3 sequence is 15 residues long. Germline CDR1 and CDR2: LNHNV and YYDKDF (reference sequence). The V gene lost 2 bases and the J gene lost 2 bases, with 11 bases spanning the gap. The CDR3: CATSRSGPVTDTQYF. Written as DNA, the CDR3 is TGTGCCACCAGCAGATCAGGACCGGTCACAGATACGCAGTATTTT.

This chain links TRBV28 with TRBJ2-6, with D perhaps being TRBD1 or TRBD2 (6 bases each). Germline CDR1 reads MDHEN; CDR2 reads SYDVKM. The V end lost 2 bases, the J end lost 3 bases, and 11 bases lay between the germline ends. This CDR3 is 16 amino acids long. The DNA for the CDR3 is TGTGCCAGCAGTTTACGCCGGGGGCATGGGGCCAACGTCCTGACTTTC. It is translated as CASSLRRGHGANVLTF.

The chain combines TRBV4-3 with TRBJ1-3; 7 bases are a match to TRBD1. Germline CDR1 is LGHNA and CDR2 is YSLEER. V lost 3 bases, J lost 3 bases, and 5 bases stayed unmatched. The CDR3 length is 15 residues. CDR3 sequence: CASSQDRLGGNTIYF. The CDR3 DNA sequence: TGCGCCAGCAGCCAGGACAGGCTGGGTGGAAACACCATATATTTT.

The chain has TRBV10-3 and TRBJ1-6; D uncertain. V lost 8 bases and J 10 bases, leaving 6 bases between the germline ends. Germline lookup yields CDR1 ENHRY and CDR2 SYGVKD. The CDR3 loop spans 10 amino acids. DNA for the CDR3: TGTGCCATCGTGGCCTCACCCCTCCACTTT. Its translation is CAIVASPLHF.

The rearrangement uses TRBV5-1 and TRBJ2-7; 13 nucleotides line up with TRBD2. This CDR3 region has 16 residues. V dropped 4 bases and J dropped 0; count of bases not matched to a gene: 4. CDR1 and CDR2 (germline): SGHRS, YFSETQ. The CDR3 nucleotides are TGCGCCAGCAGCATCGGGACTAGCGGGGCCTCCTACGAGCAGTACTTC. It translates to CASSIGTSGASYEQYF. The variable domain in full, with the rest retrieved from reference TRBV5-1 and TRBJ2-7, is KAGVTQTPRYLIKTRGQQVTLSCSPISGHRSVSWYQQTPGQGLQFLFEYFSETQRNKGNFPGRFSGRQFSNSRSEMNVSTLELGDSALYLCASSIGTSGASYEQYFGPGTRLTVT.

This clonotype was picked up a small number of times. This rearrangement joins TRBV29-1 to TRBJ2-2; D assignment may be TRBD1 or TRBD2 (6 bases each). The CDR3 is made up of 16 amino acids. V lost 6 bases to trimming and J lost 3 bases, with 20 bases between them. The V gene's germline CDR1 is SQVTM and CDR2 ANQGSEA. CDR3 nucleotides: TGCAGCGTGGGAAGTTGGGGGGCCCAGGACACCGGGGAGCTGTTTTTT. Its protein is CSVGSWGAQDTGELFF.

This chain joins TRBV7-2 and TRBJ1-3, with D possibly being TRBD1 (6 bases). V lost 4 bases to trimming and J lost 0 bases, with 16 bases between them. CDR3 length: 17 residues. The germline V gene has CDR1 SGHTA and CDR2 FQGNSA. The CDR3 region is CASSSSQGPSSGNTIYF. The CDR3, as DNA: TGTGCCAGCAGCTCTTCACAGGGCCCATCCTCTGGAAACACCATATATTTT.

This clonotype was detected a few times. The chain couples TRBV29-1 to TRBJ2-1, with D possibly TRBD2 on 5 matching bases. The V and J ends lost 7 bases and 7 bases respectively, with 8 bases between them. The CDR3 length is 10 residues. The V gene's germline CDR1 is SQVTM and CDR2 ANQGSEA. CDR3 sequence (DNA): TGCAGCGGGTGGGAGAATGAGCAGTTCTTC. Translation gives CSGWENEQFF.

The chain uses TRBV4-3 and TRBJ2-7; D possibly corresponds to TRBD2 (6 bases). There are 16 residues in the CDR3. Trimming left V 0 bases short and J 7 bases short, with 19 bases between. Germline CDR1 and CDR2: LGHNA and YSLEER. The CDR3 DNA sequence: TGCGCCAGCAGCCAAGATTGGAGGGCCCGGAGTTGGGAGCAGTACTTC. It specifies CASSQDWRARSWEQYF.

This chain joins TRBV29-1 and TRBJ1-2; 10 nucleotides line up with TRBD1. The CDR3 spans 12 residues. V shed 4 bases, J shed 9 bases, and the junction held 5 bases outside the gene matches. Germline assignment: CDR1 SQVTM and CDR2 ANQGSEA. In DNA, the CDR3 is TGCAGCGTTGTGGGACAGGGGCTTAGCTACACCTTC. It specifies CSVVGQGLSYTF.

The chain is built from TRBV7-6 and TRBJ2-5, with D uncertain. This CDR3 region has 14 residues. V was shortened by 3 bases and J by 0 bases, with 8 bases between the two germline ends. CDR1 and CDR2 (germline): SGHVS, FNYEAQ. In nucleotides, the CDR3 is TGTGCCAGCAGCTTGGGTCACCACCAAGAGACCCAGTACTTC. Its translation: CASSLGHHQETQYF.

The chain employs TRBV4-3 and TRBJ2-7; 7 bases line up with TRBD2. The ends lost 2 bases at V and 1 base at J; junction bases unmatched: 2. This CDR3 comprises 14 residues. Germline V lookup: CDR1 LGHNA, CDR2 YSLEER. CDR3 protein: CASSQLAESYEQYF. The CDR3, as DNA: TGCGCCAGCAGCCAACTAGCGGAGTCCTACGAGCAGTACTTC.

The rearrangement links TRBV12-3 or TRBV12-4 to TRBJ1-2, with D perhaps matching TRBD1 (5 bases). This CDR3 region has 15 residues. Deletions cut 4 bases from V and 2 bases from J, with 14 bases between. The chain's CDR3 is CASSSSGIINYGYTF. CDR3 DNA sequence: TGTGCCAGCAGTTCGTCAGGGATTATAAACTATGGCTACACCTTC.

This chain uses TRBV20-1 with TRBJ2-1; TRBD1 matches at 12 bases. J lost 9 bases, V lost 3 bases, and 6 bases had no gene match. CDR1 is DFQATT, CDR2 SNEGSKA, per germline (reference sequence). CDR3 length: 14 amino acids. The CDR3 bases are TGCAGTGCTAGTCCCGGGACAGGGGGCGGTGAGCAGTTCTTC. Translation gives CSASPGTGGGEQFF.

The chain employs TRBV6-6 and TRBJ2-7; no clear D gene. V was pared by 2 bases and J by 5 bases, with 10 bases between. The CDR3 totals 13 residues. Germline V gene sequence: CDR1 MNHNY, CDR2 SVGAGI (reference sequence). The CDR3: CASSYATPHEQYF. Written as DNA, the CDR3 is TGTGCCAGCAGTTACGCGACTCCACACGAGCAGTACTTC.

This clonotype was observed once. The rearrangement links TRBV28 to TRBJ2-1, with 8 bases aligning to TRBD1. From germline, CDR1 is MDHEN and CDR2 SYDVKM. V lost 3 bases and J lost 6; bases outside the gene matches: 4. The CDR3 contains 14 residues. The CDR3 DNA follows: TGTGCCAGCAGTTTGTTGGACAGGGCCAATGAGCAGTTCTTC. Its translation: CASSLLDRANEQFF.

This chain links TRBV2 with TRBJ1-4; possible D gene TRBD1, 6 bases. Looked up from germline, CDR1 is SNHLY and CDR2 is FYNNEI. V lost 6 bases to trimming and J lost 3 bases, with 8 bases between them. CDR3 length: 13 amino acids. In DNA form, the CDR3 reads TGTGCCAGCAGCACAGGGTCTAATGAAAAACTGTTTTTT. This sequence encodes CASSTGSNEKLFF.

The chain uses TRBV28 and TRBJ1-6, with D uncertain. CDR3 length: 14 amino acids. V was cut by 2 bases and J by 1 base, with 3 bases left in between. Germline loops: CDR1 MDHEN, CDR2 SYDVKM. The CDR3 sequence: CASSLSSYNSPLHF. As DNA, the CDR3 is TGTGCCAGCAGTTTAAGTTCCTATAATTCACCCCTCCACTTT.

The chain employs TRBV29-1 and TRBJ2-7, with D maybe TRBD1 (6 bases). Per the germline V gene, CDR1 is SQVTM and CDR2 is ANQGSEA. Between the trimmed V and J ends, which lost 6 bases and 0 bases, there was a span of 9 bases. This CDR3 is 12 amino acids long. This CDR3 reads CSVWGPSYEQYF. The DNA of the CDR3 is TGCAGCGTGTGGGGGCCCTCCTACGAGCAGTACTTC.

The CDR3 spells CASSDTYNSPLHF. In nucleotides, the CDR3 is TGTGCCAGCAGCGACACGTATAATTCACCCCTCCACTTT. This chain uses TRBV7-3 with TRBJ1-6; D remains unclear. Deletions cut 5 bases from V and 4 bases from J, with 6 bases between. Germline V lookup: CDR1 SGHTA, CDR2 FQGTGA. CDR3 length: 13 amino acids.

CDR3 sequence (DNA): TGTGCCAGCAGTAGACTCCCCGAATTCTACTCTGGAAACACCATATATTTT. Amino acid sequence: CASSRLPEFYSGNTIYF. The gene calls are TRBV6-5 and TRBJ1-3; D gene ambiguous. CDR1 is MNHEY, CDR2 SVGAGI, per germline. The CDR3 has 17 amino acids. Trimming shortened V by 5 bases and J by 0 bases, and 17 bases separated the two germline ends.

The gene calls are TRBV4-3 and TRBJ2-7, with TRBD2 matching 10 bases. This CDR3 region has 15 residues. CDR1 and CDR2 (germline): LGHNA, YSLEER. V shed 2 bases, J shed 5 bases, and the junction held 6 bases outside the gene matches. The CDR3 loop reads CASSQLRLAGHEQYF. In nucleotides, the CDR3 is TGCGCCAGCAGCCAACTTAGACTAGCGGGCCACGAGCAGTACTTC.